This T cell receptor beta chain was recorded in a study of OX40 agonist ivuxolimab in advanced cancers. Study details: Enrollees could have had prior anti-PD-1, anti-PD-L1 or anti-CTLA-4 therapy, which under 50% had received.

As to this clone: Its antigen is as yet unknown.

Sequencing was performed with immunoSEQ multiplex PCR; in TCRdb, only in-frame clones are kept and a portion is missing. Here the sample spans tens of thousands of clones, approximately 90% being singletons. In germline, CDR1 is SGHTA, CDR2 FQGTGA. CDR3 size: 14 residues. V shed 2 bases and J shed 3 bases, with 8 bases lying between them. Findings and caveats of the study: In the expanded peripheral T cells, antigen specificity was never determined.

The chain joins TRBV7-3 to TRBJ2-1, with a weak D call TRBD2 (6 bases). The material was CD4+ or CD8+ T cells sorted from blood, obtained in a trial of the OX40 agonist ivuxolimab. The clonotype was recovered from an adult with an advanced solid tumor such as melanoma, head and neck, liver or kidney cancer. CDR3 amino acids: CASSLGGNYNEQFF. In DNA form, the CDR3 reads TGTGCCAGCAGCTTAGGGGGGAACTACAATGAGCAGTTCTTC.